A single TCR beta chain is shown here with its context. The sample belongs to a study of blood T cell repertoires in COVID-19. Turning to the study itself: Researchers got acute and convalescent COVID-19 samples from the United States, Italy and Spain. From T cells, B-cell-depleted T cells, or PBMCs came the material, which was cDNA or gDNA.

Per the authors' pipeline: Scientists estimated how many nucleated cells there were by amplifying reference gene primers. Assay used: immunoSEQ multiplex PCR; TCRdb lists only in-frame clones, some missing. V, J and clone size derive from that table, while D and trimming were established from the DNA sequence. The sample carries about 81,000 clones, roughly four fifths recorded once. The sequence was collected from a human donor in a cohort sampled during active COVID-19. The sequenced material came from peripheral blood.

In DNA form, the CDR3 reads TGTGCCAGCAGCCAAGATTTATCGTACGAGCAGTACTTC. Translated: CASSQDLSYEQYF. The chain joins TRBV14 to TRBJ2-7; D not resolved. Germline V gene lookup returns CDR1 SGHDN and CDR2 FVKESK. With 0 bases removed from V and 4 bases from J, the gap between germline ends came to 7 bases. The CDR3 extends over 13 amino acids.